Listed here are 23 T cell receptor beta chains from one sample, sequenced in a study of CD8+ T cells in alopecia areata (dated by TCRdb to between 2018 and 2020). Read against the paper, the sample's time point label means: around 26 weeks on oral tofacitinib. The treatment or condition label, as the study defines it: oral pan-JAK inhibitor, 5-10 mg twice daily. Preparation of the library involved the immunoSEQ multiplex PCR assay. RNA was extracted from all samples and reverse transcribed into cDNA as template for TCR sequencing. The table comes from immuneACCESS by way of TCRdb, which keeps in-frame sequences with V and J called. Part of the clones is missing from these tables; in studies checked, under half for an unresolved V gene and the rest for unknown reasons. This sample comprises about 110,000 clones, about 83% of them detected only once. Around a quarter of the sample is held by the ten biggest clonotypes.

The specimen was CD8+ T cells sorted from blood, collected at week 24, from a patient treated with tofacitinib. Receptor source: a human donor with alopecia areata.

This clone was recorded only once. The V call is TRBV2, the J call TRBJ2-7; tentatively, D is TRBD2 (6 bases). Germline loops: CDR1 SNHLY, CDR2 FYNNEI. V was clipped by 6 bases and J by 4 bases, with 13 bases between them. This CDR3 has 13 amino acids. This CDR3 is CASRAIGGYEQYF. The CDR3 DNA reads as TGTGCCAGCAGGGCAATCGGGGGTTACGAGCAGTACTTC.

The chain employs TRBV4-1 and TRBJ1-2, with 9 bases matching TRBD1. CDR3 length equals 16 residues. V lost 4 bases, J lost 2 bases, and 8 bases stayed unmatched. Germline loops: CDR1 MGHRA, CDR2 YSYEKL. In DNA, the CDR3 is TGCGCCAGCAGCCCCCCGGACAGGGGAAAAAACTATGGCTACACCTTC. This sequence encodes CASSPPDRGKNYGYTF.

CDR3 bases: TGCGCCAGCAGCCAGCCCCGGACTAGCGGGGGGTATTATGAGCAGTTCTTC. Amino acids: CASSQPRTSGGYYEQFF. V gene TRBV4-3 combines with J gene TRBJ2-1; 14 bases align to TRBD2. CDR3 length equals 17 residues. CDR1 and CDR2 (germline): LGHNA, YSLEER. After removal of 3 bases from V and 8 bases from J, the junction contained 9 bases not matched to a gene.

The chain has TRBV5-4 and TRBJ2-7; perhaps TRBD1 as D (7 bases). Trimming cost V 4 bases and J 4 bases, with 18 bases left between them. Germline loops: CDR1 SGHNT, CDR2 YYREEE (reference sequence). CDR3 size: 15 residues. Written as DNA, the CDR3 is TGTGCCAGCAGCGGAGGGACAGTGGACTTATACGAGCAGTACTTC. Amino acid sequence: CASSGGTVDLYEQYF.

The rearrangement joins TRBV5-1 to TRBJ1-1, with D unresolved. V lost 0 bases and J lost 3, with 6 bases in between. This CDR3 comprises 13 residues. The V gene's germline CDR1 is SGHRS and CDR2 YFSETQ. CDR3 bases: TGCGCCAGCAGCTTGGTGGTTGACACTGAAGCTTTCTTT. This codes for CASSLVVDTEAFF. Complete variable domain (other parts from reference TRBV5-1 and TRBJ1-1): KAGVTQTPRYLIKTRGQQVTLSCSPISGHRSVSWYQQTPGQGLQFLFEYFSETQRNKGNFPGRFSGRQFSNSRSEMNVSTLELGDSALYLCASSLVVDTEAFFGQGTRLTVV.

The chain employs TRBV4-1 and TRBJ2-7; D not certain. This CDR3 contains 13 residues. The V and J ends lost 2 bases and 2 bases respectively, with 7 bases between them. Germline CDR1 reads MGHRA; CDR2 reads YSYEKL. The chain's CDR3 is CASSQTSAYEQYF. CDR3 DNA sequence: TGCGCCAGCAGCCAAACTTCGGCCTACGAGCAGTACTTC.

J is TRBJ1-1 and V is TRBV7-9; D gene ambiguous. This CDR3 has 12 residues. Trimming took 5 bases from V and 5 from J, leaving 9 bases between them. The germline V gene has CDR1 SEHNR and CDR2 FQNEAQ (reference sequence). CDR3 in amino acids: CASSPRGTEAFF. CDR3 coding DNA: TGTGCCAGCAGCCCCCGCGGGACTGAAGCTTTCTTT.

The chain couples TRBV27 to TRBJ2-3, with 7 bases aligning to TRBD2. The J segment lost 5 bases and the V segment lost 10 bases, leaving 9 bases of the junction unmatched. The CDR3 is 13 residues long. CDR1 and CDR2 from the germline V gene are MNHEY and SMNVEV (reference sequence). The CDR3 coding sequence is TGTGCCACCGCCGGACTAGATGTAGATACGCAGTATTTT. Amino acid sequence: CATAGLDVDTQYF.

The chain employs TRBV7-9 and TRBJ1-1, with D possibly being TRBD1 (6 bases). With 5 bases removed from V and 1 base from J, the gap between germline ends came to 8 bases. Looked up from germline, CDR1 is SEHNR and CDR2 is FQNEAQ (reference sequence). The CDR3 sequence is 13 residues long. Here the CDR3 reads CASSRTANTEAFF. The CDR3 coding sequence is TGTGCCAGCAGCCGGACAGCGAACACTGAAGCTTTCTTT.

This sequence joins TRBV2 and TRBJ2-3; weak D call: TRBD2 (5 bases). The germline V gene encodes CDR1 SNHLY and CDR2 FYNNEI. This CDR3 is built from 15 residues. With 8 bases removed from V and 4 bases from J, the gap between germline ends came to 19 bases. CDR3 in DNA: TGTGCCAGCGTAGAGAAGCTAGCTCAGCCAGATACGCAGTATTTT. Its translation: CASVEKLAQPDTQYF. The full variable domain, with the rest looked up from reference TRBV2 and TRBJ2-3, is EPEVTQTPSHQVTQMGQEVILRCVPISNHLYFYWYRQILGQKVEFLVSFYNNEISEKSEIFDDQFSVERPDGSNFTLKIRSTKLEDSAMYFCASVEKLAQPDTQYFGPGTRLTVL.

Of note for this clone: The junction differs from germline at one of its ends, possibly a read error. The sample has other DNA sequences that encode this CDR3 too. This chain links TRBV6-5 with TRBJ2-7, with D tentatively TRBD1 or TRBD2 (6 bases each). This CDR3 contains 15 residues. Germline V gene lookup returns CDR1 MNHEY and CDR2 SVGAGI. The CDR3 loop reads CASSYWGAGSYEQYF. In nucleotides, the CDR3 is TGTGCCAGTAGTTACTGGGGGGCTGGATCCTACGAGCAGTACTTC.

The gene calls are TRBV6-5 and TRBJ2-2; unclear D gene. Trimming took 4 bases from V and 7 from J, leaving 19 bases between them. This CDR3 has 16 residues. Looked up from germline, CDR1 is MNHEY and CDR2 is SVGAGI. For the CDR3, the DNA is TGTGCCAGCAGTTTGGCCCTTCCGTACCAGAACGGGGAGCTGTTTTTT. Translating it yields CASSLALPYQNGELFF.

The CDR3: CASTSTPGGYTEAFF. In DNA form, the CDR3 reads TGTGCCAGCACTTCGACCCCGGGGGGGTACACTGAAGCTTTCTTT. V and J are TRBV5-6 and TRBJ1-1, with D maybe TRBD1 (5 bases). There are 15 residues in the CDR3. V was clipped by 6 bases and J by 3 bases, with 18 bases between them. CDR1 and CDR2 (germline): SGHDT, YYEEEE.

In DNA form, the CDR3 reads TGTGCCAGCAGGAGACGGGGCCCGCCAGATACGCAGTATTTT. This codes for CASRRRGPPDTQYF. This sequence joins TRBV6-6 and TRBJ2-3; D may be TRBD1 or TRBD2 (5 bases each). Germline V gene data show CDR1 as MNHNY and CDR2 as SVGAGI (reference sequence). The ends were cut back, 6 bases at V and 4 bases at J, with 14 bases in the middle. The CDR3 is made up of 14 amino acids.

The chain links TRBV4-3 to TRBJ1-4; 7 nucleotides align to TRBD1. Trimming at V came to 2 bases and at J to 8 bases, leaving 8 bases not matched to a gene. The CDR3 runs to 15 residues. Per the germline V gene, CDR1 is LGHNA and CDR2 is YSLEER. The DNA for the CDR3 is TGCGCCAGCAGCCAACTCCAGGGGGGAGAGGAAAAACTGTTTTTT. It yields the protein CASSQLQGGEEKLFF.

The chain couples TRBV6-1 to TRBJ2-7, with D uncertain. Germline values: CDR1 MNHNS, CDR2 SASEGT. The ends were cut back, 8 bases at V and 1 base at J, with 3 bases in the middle. The length of the CDR3 is 10 residues. The CDR3 nucleotides are TGTGCCAGCCGTTCCTACGAGCAGTACTTC. Residues: CASRSYEQYF.

The DNA of the CDR3 is TGTGCCAGCAGTTTATATGGGGTGGTCGGCAATCAGCCCCAGCATTTT. Translating gives CASSLYGVVGNQPQHF. The chain combines TRBV28 with TRBJ1-5; D not resolved. CDR1 and CDR2 (germline): MDHEN, SYDVKM. The V end was cut by 1 base, the J end by 2 bases, with 12 bases between. The CDR3 is 16 residues long.

The CDR3 region is CASSQDSSVVFSYEQYF. In nucleotides, the CDR3 is TGTGCCAGCAGCCAAGACAGTTCGGTAGTGTTCAGCTACGAGCAGTACTTC. The chain carries TRBV4-2 and TRBJ2-7, with unresolved D. CDR1 and CDR2 (germline): LGHNA, YNFKEQ. The length of the CDR3 is 17 residues. Trimming took 0 bases from V and 3 from J, leaving 18 bases between them.

This chain uses TRBV5-1 with TRBJ2-3; 7 nucleotides line up with TRBD2. The CDR3 covers 17 residues. V lost 4 bases and J lost 0; bases outside the gene matches: 11. Germline V CDR1 and CDR2: SGHRS, YFSETQ. The CDR3 DNA is TGCGCCAGCAGCCCCGGGGACGGGGGGTTAAGCACAGATACGCAGTATTTT. It is translated as CASSPGDGGLSTDTQYF.

The J gene is TRBJ1-2, the V gene TRBV4-1, with D hard to call. Per germline, CDR1 MGHRA and CDR2 YSYEKL. The V end was cut by 3 bases, the J end by 7 bases, with 6 bases between. CDR3 length: 11 residues. The CDR3: CASSQGTGYTF. CDR3 coding DNA: TGCGCCAGCAGCCAGGGAACTGGCTACACCTTC.

CDR3 sequence: CSVFSGGETQYF. The CDR3 DNA sequence: TGCAGCGTCTTTAGCGGGGGAGAGACCCAGTACTTC. The chain carries TRBV29-1 and TRBJ2-5, with TRBD2 matching over 9 bases. The germline V gene encodes CDR1 SQVTM and CDR2 ANQGSEA. After removal of 6 bases from V and 4 bases from J, the junction contained 3 bases not matched to a gene. The CDR3 runs to 12 residues.

CDR3 protein: CASSRLGQQAKNIQYF. The DNA for the CDR3 is TGTGCCAGCAGCCGACTGGGTCAGCAGGCCAAAAACATTCAGTACTTC. The rearrangement links TRBV7-8 to TRBJ2-4; D not resolved. The length of the CDR3 is 16 residues. Germline V lookup: CDR1 SGHVS, CDR2 FQNEAQ. V gave up 5 bases and J gave up 1 base, with 15 bases separating them. The variable domain in full, with the rest retrieved from reference TRBV7-8 and TRBJ2-4, is GAGVSQSPRYKVAKRGQDVALRCDPISGHVSLFWYQQALGQGPEFLTYFQNEAQLDKSGLPSDRFFAERPEGSVSTLKIQRTQQEDSAVYLCASSRLGQQAKNIQYFGAGTRLSVL.

The gene calls are TRBV27 and TRBJ2-1, with 9 bases identical to TRBD2. The CDR3 extends over 15 amino acids. Per the germline V gene, CDR1 is MNHEY and CDR2 is SMNVEV (reference sequence). After removal of 4 bases from V and 5 bases from J, the junction contained 6 bases not matched to a gene. For the CDR3, the DNA is TGTGCCAGCAGTTCATCGACTAGCGGAAACAATGAGCAGTTCTTC. This sequence encodes CASSSSTSGNNEQFF.